This record looks at one T cell receptor beta chain sequence and its context. During active infection, Seattle patients enrolled and were then monitored through disease. Study processing details: Reference gene primer amplification gave nucleated cell count estimates. The data were produced by immunoSEQ multiplex PCR, yet TCRdb's version contains in-frame clones alone and is incomplete. V and J calls and clone size are copied from that table; D and trimming were computed from the DNA. The sample has about 180,000 clones, roughly 87% seen once. The data derive from a study of blood T cell repertoires in COVID-19. Overall study: The study drew acute and convalescent COVID-19 samples from the United States, Italy and Spain.

This CDR3 has 11 amino acids. Trimming removed 6 bases from V and 4 bases from J, with 7 bases in between. Germline V CDR1 and CDR2: MNHNY, SVGAGI (reference sequence). The chain combines TRBV6-6 with TRBJ2-7; no definite D call. The origin of this receptor is a woman in her seventies with COVID-19, enrolled during active disease. The sequencing sample was made of peripheral blood. This CDR3 is CASSFKYEQYF. CDR3 bases: TGTGCCAGCAGCTTTAAATACGAGCAGTACTTC.